One and the same sample provided the 30 T cell receptor beta chains below, sequenced in a study of T cell repertoires in cytomegalovirus infection. A single record per CDR3 protein comes from TCRdb applying MiXCR to the reads. The profile covers approximately 150,000 distinct CDR3 sequences, with about 6.1% appearing a single time and roughly 18% taken by the ten largest. The sample consisted of PBMCs. The receptors here all came from a human donor in good health (CMV status not recorded). Some clones in this sample may be carry-over from other donors' samples.

This clonotype has ten or more counts. The DNA of the CDR3 is TGTGCCAGCGCTGAGAACACTGAAGCTTTCTTT. Protein: CASAENTEAFF. The rearrangement joins TRBV12-3 or TRBV12-4 to TRBJ1-1; no firm D call. This CDR3 has 11 amino acids. V lost 8 bases, J lost 1 base, and 5 bases lay in between.

The V gene is TRBV6-2 or TRBV6-3, the J gene TRBJ2-7, with TRBD1 as a possible D gene (6 bases). Germline V gene data show CDR1 as MNHEY and CDR2 as SVGEGT. The CDR3 runs 15 residues. Trimming removed 6 bases from V and 0 bases from J, with 15 bases in between. For the CDR3, the DNA is TGTGCCAGCAGCAAGGGACACGCCGTCTCCTACGAGCAGTACTTC. Amino acid sequence: CASSKGHAVSYEQYF.

CDR3 protein: CASSPSGDFNEKLFF. The DNA for the CDR3 is TGTGCCAGCAGCCCATCTGGGGATTTCAATGAAAAACTGTTTTTT. The V and J genes are TRBV9 and TRBJ1-4; no clear D. The CDR3 spans 15 residues. CDR1 and CDR2 from the germline V gene are SGDLS and YYNGEE. V lost 4 bases and J 5 bases, leaving 15 bases between the germline ends.

This clonotype was detected many times. V gene TRBV7-2 combines with J gene TRBJ1-3; D gene uncertain. The CDR3 totals 13 residues. V was cut by 0 bases and J by 6 bases, with 6 bases left in between. Germline assignment: CDR1 SGHTA and CDR2 FQGNSA. The CDR3 nucleotides are TGTGCCAGCAGCTTAGCGAGTCAAAACACCATATATTTT. Its translation: CASSLASQNTIYF.

A few counts support this clonotype. The V gene is TRBV6-2 or TRBV6-3, the J gene TRBJ1-3; 7 positions match TRBD1. From germline, CDR1 is MNHEY and CDR2 SVGEGT. The CDR3 covers 17 residues. The V gene end was trimmed by 4 bases and the J gene end by 1 base; junction bases not matched to a gene: 10. The CDR3 here is CASSFSTGKLSGNTIYF. As DNA, the CDR3 is TGTGCCAGCAGTTTTTCGACAGGGAAGTTGTCTGGAAACACCATATATTTT.

This clonotype was seen many times. V usage is TRBV12-3 or TRBV12-4 and J usage is TRBJ1-1; D might be TRBD1 (5 bases). The CDR3 covers 15 residues. The V gene lost 6 bases and the J gene lost 1 base, with 15 bases spanning the gap. The CDR3 DNA follows: TGTGCCAGCAGCCCTCAAGGGACCGCGAACACTGAAGCTTTCTTT. Amino acid sequence: CASSPQGTANTEAFF.

The chain joins TRBV29-1 to TRBJ2-3; tentative D call: TRBD2 (5 bases). V was shortened by 6 bases and J by 6 bases, with 16 bases between the two germline ends. The CDR3 runs 13 residues. CDR1 and CDR2 from the germline V gene are SQVTM and ANQGSEA. This chain's CDR3 is CSVASFRGDTQYF. As DNA, the CDR3 is TGCAGCGTCGCTTCTTTTCGCGGGGATACGCAGTATTTT.

This clonotype has ten or more counts. This chain connects TRBV7-8 to TRBJ2-1; TRBD2 might be the D (5 bases). Trimming stripped 2 bases from V and 7 bases from J, with 9 bases between. CDR1 is SGHVS and CDR2 is FQNEAQ in the germline V gene. The CDR3 length is 13 residues. CDR3: CASSLIRGNEQFF. The CDR3 DNA reads TGTGCCAGCAGCTTAATCCGGGGTAATGAGCAGTTCTTC.

Only a few counts were recorded for this clonotype. The chain is built from TRBV6-1 and TRBJ2-5; D is unclear. V shed 2 bases and J shed 5 bases, with 12 bases lying between them. The CDR3 extends over 14 amino acids. CDR1 is MNHNS and CDR2 is SASEGT in the germline V gene. CDR3 residues: CASSETTRRETQYF. CDR3 nucleotides: TGTGCCAGCAGTGAAACGACCAGGCGGGAGACCCAGTACTTC.

This clonotype appeared many times. The chain carries TRBV7-9 and TRBJ2-2; 8 nucleotides line up with TRBD1. Germline trimming cut 1 base from V and 7 bases from J; bases unmatched to any gene: 17. Germline V lookup: CDR1 SEHNR, CDR2 FQNEAQ (reference sequence). CDR3 length equals 19 residues. CDR3 region: CASSLVLSSSDREVGELFF. The CDR3 DNA reads TGTGCCAGCAGCTTAGTCCTCTCATCCTCGGACAGGGAGGTCGGGGAGCTGTTTTTT.

This clonotype was found many times. J is TRBJ2-2 and V is TRBV7-6; 9 bases agree with TRBD2. Trimming removed 5 bases from V and 7 bases from J; junction bases left unmatched: 8. The CDR3 runs to 15 residues. Germline lookup yields CDR1 SGHVS and CDR2 FNYEAQ. CDR3 sequence (DNA): TGTGCCAGCAGCCTCGGAGTAGCGGGGGTCGGGGAGCTGTTTTTT. Amino acid sequence: CASSLGVAGVGELFF.

This clonotype was seen repeatedly, ten times or more. J is TRBJ1-1 and V is TRBV11-2; D remains unclear. Germline V lookup: CDR1 SGHAT, CDR2 FQNNGV. V lost 3 bases, J lost 7 bases, and 15 bases lay in between. The CDR3 runs to 14 residues. The CDR3 coding sequence is TGTGCCAGCAGCTTTTCCGGGCCAGCCTTTGAAGCTTTCTTT. Its translation: CASSFSGPAFEAFF.

The chain recombines TRBV7-2 with TRBJ1-1; the D is unclear. Trimming removed 0 bases from V and 0 bases from J, with 8 bases in between. The V gene's germline CDR1 is SGHTA and CDR2 FQGNSA. The CDR3 totals 15 residues. For the CDR3, the DNA is TGTGCCAGCAGCTTAGCCGGCAGGTTGAACACTGAAGCTTTCTTT. It codes for CASSLAGRLNTEAFF.

This clonotype was seen many times. The rearrangement joins TRBV7-2 to TRBJ2-7; D is undetermined. From germline, CDR1 is SGHTA and CDR2 FQGNSA. The CDR3 length is 12 residues. With 5 bases removed from V and 1 base from J, the gap between germline ends came to 6 bases. The CDR3 is CASSQVSYEQYF. DNA for the CDR3: TGTGCCAGCAGCCAAGTATCCTACGAGCAGTACTTC.

This clonotype was counted at least ten times. The chain has TRBV20-1 and TRBJ2-4; 9 bases match TRBD2. The V gene's germline CDR1 is DFQATT and CDR2 SNEGSKA (reference sequence). The CDR3 totals 14 residues. Unmatched junction bases numbered 5, after V lost 3 bases and J lost 5 bases. The CDR3 bases are TGCAGTGCTAGGATGTTAGCGGGGGAAAACATTCAGTACTTC. Translated: CSARMLAGENIQYF.

This clonotype turned up a few times. The J gene is TRBJ2-7, the V gene TRBV5-1; no clear D. Looked up from germline, CDR1 is SGHRS and CDR2 is YFSETQ. The germline V and J ends were trimmed by 0 bases and 0 bases, with 10 bases remaining between them. The CDR3 runs 15 residues. The CDR3 reads CASSLASFPSYEQYF. CDR3 in DNA: TGCGCCAGCAGCTTGGCGTCTTTTCCCTCCTACGAGCAGTACTTC.

The table lists this clonotype with many counts. The J gene is TRBJ2-5, the V gene TRBV7-2; tentatively, D is TRBD2 (7 bases). Germline CDR1 SGHTA, CDR2 FQGNSA. Trimming took off 5 bases at V and 6 bases at J, with 13 bases between the two ends. This CDR3 region has 13 residues. Written as DNA, the CDR3 is TGTGCCAGCAGCCTAAACGGGGGGCAGACCCAGTACTTC. Translating it yields CASSLNGGQTQYF.

There are a few counts of this clonotype. The V and J genes are TRBV15 and TRBJ1-1; TRBD1 might be the D (5 bases). V lost 3 bases and J lost 5, with 22 bases in between. The CDR3 extends over 17 amino acids. CDR1 LNHNV and CDR2 YYDKDF come from the germline V gene (reference sequence). This CDR3 reads CATSSHRTPGGETEAFF. As DNA, the CDR3 is TGTGCCACCAGCAGTCATAGGACTCCGGGGGGGGAGACTGAAGCTTTCTTT.

This clonotype has a count of ten or more. This chain joins TRBV7-8 and TRBJ2-7; D is perhaps TRBD2 (6 bases). Germline V lookup: CDR1 SGHVS, CDR2 FQNEAQ. Trimming cost V 5 bases and J 2 bases, with 13 bases left between them. The CDR3 runs 14 residues. Written as DNA, the CDR3 is TGTGCCAGCAGCACGGGCCGGGGGACCTACGAGCAGTACTTC. Its protein product is CASSTGRGTYEQYF.

This clonotype showed up many times. The chain couples TRBV3-1 to TRBJ1-1; no clear D. Germline-derived CDR1 and CDR2 are LGHDT and YNNKEL (reference sequence). V lost 2 bases, J lost 11 bases, and 27 bases lay in between. The CDR3 runs to 17 residues. CDR3 region: CASSQTRRPGKNGRAFF. The DNA of the CDR3 is TGTGCCAGCAGCCAAACTCGTCGACCCGGGAAGAATGGTCGGGCTTTCTTT.

This clonotype showed up many times. This chain joins TRBV11-1 and TRBJ2-2; no reliable D call. CDR3 length: 11 residues. Germline CDR1 is SGHAT and CDR2 is FQDESV (reference sequence). V was clipped by 5 bases and J by 4 bases, with 2 bases between them. The CDR3 protein is CASSLTGELFF. In DNA, the CDR3 is TGTGCCAGCAGCCTCACCGGGGAGCTGTTTTTT.

The table lists this clonotype with many counts. Here the CDR3 DNA reads TGTGCCAGCAGCTTAGAAATCTTGGGACAGAAGAATGGCTACACCTTC. Its protein product is CASSLEILGQKNGYTF. The V call is TRBV7-2, the J call TRBJ1-2; 7 bases match TRBD1. Germline V lookup: CDR1 SGHTA, CDR2 FQGNSA. V lost 1 base to trimming and J lost 6 bases; unmatched junction nucleotides: 11. The CDR3 extends over 16 amino acids.

CDR3 sequence: CSIRRRENEKLFF. The CDR3 nucleotides are TGCAGCATTCGCCGACGGGAAAATGAAAAACTGTTTTTT. The rearrangement joins TRBV29-1 to TRBJ1-4; no clear D. This CDR3 is 13 amino acids long. Germline V gene lookup returns CDR1 SQVTM and CDR2 ANQGSEA. Trimming took 8 bases from V and 5 from J, leaving 15 bases between them. The variable domain in full, completed from reference TRBV29-1 and TRBJ1-4, reads SAVISQKPSRDICQRGTSLTIQCQVDSQVTMMFWYRQQPGQSLTLIATANQGSEATYESGFVIDKFPISRPNLTFSTLTVSNMSPEDSSIYLCSIRRRENEKLFFGSGTQLSVL.

This clonotype appeared many times. The rearrangement links TRBV7-6 to TRBJ2-1, with 9 positions matching TRBD2. CDR1 and CDR2 from the germline V gene are SGHVS and FNYEAQ. The CDR3 covers 16 residues. Trimming took 7 bases from V and 4 from J; bases not matched to a gene: 11. In nucleotides, the CDR3 is TGTGCCAGCACCGGCACTATGCGGGGGGGATACAATGAGCAGTTCTTC. It is translated as CASTGTMRGGYNEQFF.

The table lists this clonotype with many counts. The gene calls are TRBV7-2 and TRBJ1-2, with TRBD1 as a possible D gene (5 bases). Germline V gene sequence: CDR1 SGHTA, CDR2 FQGNSA. V was trimmed by 0 bases and J by 2 bases, leaving 13 bases between them. This CDR3 comprises 16 residues. The CDR3 protein is CASSLASGRRNYGYTF. CDR3 coding DNA: TGTGCCAGCAGCTTAGCGTCGGGACGTAGAAACTATGGCTACACCTTC.

In this sample, this clonotype turned up many times. The J gene is TRBJ1-1, the V gene TRBV19; the D gene is possibly TRBD1 (6 bases). The V end was cut by 7 bases, the J end by 4 bases, with 13 bases between. From germline, CDR1 is LNHDA and CDR2 SQIVND (reference sequence). The CDR3 is 13 amino acids. The CDR3 here is CASIFRGSTEAFF. The CDR3 DNA reads as TGTGCCAGTATATTTAGGGGGAGCACTGAAGCTTTCTTT.

In its sample, this clonotype was seen many times. The CDR3 region has the DNA TGTGCCAGCACCCCCACCGGGGGGGGCTACGAGCAGTACTTC. It encodes CASTPTGGGYEQYF. The V and J genes are TRBV28 and TRBJ2-7, with 8 positions matching TRBD2. J was trimmed by 3 bases and V by 7 bases; bases with no gene match: 8. The germline V gene encodes CDR1 MDHEN and CDR2 SYDVKM. The CDR3 runs to 14 residues.

The rearrangement links TRBV29-1 to TRBJ1-1; the D is unclear. The CDR3 contains 12 residues. The V end was cut by 7 bases, the J end by 0 bases, with 9 bases between. Germline-derived CDR1 and CDR2 are SQVTM and ANQGSEA. The CDR3, as DNA: TGCAGCGGCTCGGGCATGAACACTGAAGCTTTCTTT. It is translated as CSGSGMNTEAFF.

This clonotype came up many times. The V gene is TRBV3-1, the J gene TRBJ1-1; no definite D call. V gave up 5 bases and J gave up 1 base, with 8 bases separating them. The germline V gene encodes CDR1 LGHDT and CDR2 YNNKEL (reference sequence). The CDR3 has 13 amino acids. This CDR3 is CASSVRQNTEAFF. CDR3 DNA: TGTGCCAGCAGCGTCCGACAGAACACTGAAGCTTTCTTT.

The sample holds a few counts of this clonotype. CDR3 DNA sequence: TGTGCCAGTACCACGGAAAGATTTAATCAGCCCCAGCATTTT. It yields the protein CASTTERFNQPQHF. The chain recombines TRBV19 with TRBJ1-5; D remains ambiguous. CDR1 LNHDA and CDR2 SQIVND come from the germline V gene (reference sequence). The CDR3 consists of 14 residues. V was clipped by 7 bases and J by 4 bases, with 14 bases between them.